The rows below give T cell receptor beta chains drawn from one sample of a study of blood T cell repertoires in COVID-19. TCRdb's copy holds only in-frame clones and misses some; the assay was immunoSEQ multiplex PCR. Seen here are approximately 130,000 clones, 80% observed once, and the top ten hold 20% to 25%. The sample consisted of peripheral blood. Receptors originate from a human donor in a cohort sampled during active COVID-19. Both conserved end residues are part of each CDR3.

j_call v_call cdr3_aa
TRBJ1-6 TRBV7-9 CASSLQGGSPLHF
TRBJ2-6 TRBV19 CASSTQGVSGANVLTF
TRBJ2-1 TRBV19 CASSILAGTYNEQFF
TRBJ1-5 TRBV27 CASSLAGLSNQPQHF
TRBJ2-7 TRBV27 CASSPSSSYEQYF
TRBJ1-1 TRBV19 CASSQRQLNTEAFF
TRBJ1-2 TRBV11-3 CASSLGAQTDYGYTF
TRBJ2-7 TRBV18 CASSPEGGYEQYF
TRBJ2-1 TRBV12-3/TRBV12-4 CASSLSRGRVFF
TRBJ1-4 TRBV9 CASSVQGADEKLFF
TRBJ2-3 TRBV6-2/TRBV6-3 CASSLAGYTQYF
TRBJ2-1 TRBV7-2 CASSLARTLALNEQFF
TRBJ1-2 TRBV10-3 CAISESLESGANYGYTF
TRBJ2-7 TRBV9 CASSVSTGSLNF
TRBJ2-3 TRBV11-2 CASSFSRAGRRGDTQYF
TRBJ1-1 TRBV5-1 CASSLEGRVQTEAFF
TRBJ2-3 TRBV7-2 CASSFLAGADVDTQYF
TRBJ2-3 TRBV11-2 CASSLVDRSTDTQYF
TRBJ2-7 TRBV6-1 CASGRDSSYEQYF
TRBJ2-7 TRBV3-1/TRBV3-2 CASSLDLLREQYF
TRBJ1-1 TRBV5-1 CASSLGTGGMNTEAFF
TRBJ2-5 TRBV10-3 CAISVGEDHKQGETQYF
TRBJ2-5 TRBV14 CASSPGLAGRKTQYF
TRBJ1-1 TRBV4-1 CASSPERVGGNTEAFF
TRBJ2-5 TRBV15 CATSISGKIQETQYF
TRBJ1-3 TRBV6-5 CASSSGTVSGNTIYF
TRBJ2-7 TRBV29-1 CSVGTSPNYEQYF
TRBJ1-2 TRBV28 CASSYRGTYGYTF
TRBJ1-1 TRBV27 CASSRGQNTEAFF
TRBJ2-1 TRBV6-5 CASSYQGLSGNEQFF
TRBJ1-1 TRBV4-1 CASSHARGWQGGLNTEAFF
TRBJ1-1 TRBV11-2 CASRSNKVAGEAFF
TRBJ2-7 TRBV11-2 CASSQRAEGTYEQYF
TRBJ1-1 TRBV5-1 CASSGTGPEAFF
TRBJ1-4 TRBV4-2 CASSQDREGEKLFF
TRBJ1-6 TRBV21-1 CASRPIGRGRSPLHF
TRBJ2-7 TRBV6-5 CASSLLAGGSYEQYF
TRBJ1-1 TRBV4-3 CASSQDDRGGMNTEAFF
TRBJ1-5 TRBV5-1 CASSLGQGGQPQHF
TRBJ2-2 TRBV28 CASSLKTGGSGELFF
TRBJ1-6 TRBV19 CASRTGTGEYSPLHF
TRBJ2-3 TRBV27 CASSLTSGGPDTQYF